A selection of T cell receptor beta chains follows, all from one sample in a study of healthy donors' naive CD4 and CD8 T cells. TCRdb re-derived calls from the reads in MiXCR, one entry per CDR3 protein. Of roughly 200,000 distinct CDR3 sequences detected, about four fifths appear once; the ten largest clones hold roughly 2.4%. The source material was naive CD4+ and CD8+ T cells sorted from blood, pooled from several donors. The receptors were gathered from a pool of human donors in good health; the sample pools cells from several healthy donors. CDR3s include the opening cysteine and the closing phenylalanine or tryptophan. D genes are given only for firm matches. Clone size is not always given. Where it is, it says once, few, many or a class for expanded clones.

size: -; V: TRBV29-1; D: TRBD1; J: TRBJ2-1; length: 12; DNA: TGCAGCGCCGACAGGGGGCACGATGAGCAGTTCTTC; CDR3: CSADRGHDEQFF
size: -; V: TRBV27; D: -; J: TRBJ2-7; length: 14; DNA: TGTGCCAGCTCCGCAGGGAGACTAGCCTACGAGCAGTACTTC; CDR3: CASSAGRLAYEQYF
size: -; V: TRBV6-4; D: TRBD1; J: TRBJ2-3; length: 14; DNA: TGTGCCAGCAGTGATGAACAGGGGTCGGATACGCAGTATTTT; CDR3: CASSDEQGSDTQYF
size: -; V: TRBV20-1; D: -; J: TRBJ1-5; length: 13; DNA: TGCAGTGCCAAGGCAGGGTCAGAAGGGCCCCAGCATTTT; CDR3: CSAKAGSEGPQHF
size: -; V: TRBV29-1; D: -; J: TRBJ2-3; length: 15; DNA: TGCAGCGTTGACGGCAACCAGTATAGCACAGATACGCAGTATTTT; CDR3: CSVDGNQYSTDTQYF
size: -; V: TRBV29-1; D: -; J: TRBJ1-1; length: 13; DNA: TGCAGCGTTTGGGAGGTGATGAACACTGAAGCTTTCTTT; CDR3: CSVWEVMNTEAFF
size: once; V: TRBV27; D: -; J: TRBJ2-1; length: 12; DNA: TGTGCCAGCAGTTTTCTGCGGGGTGAGCAGTTCTTC; CDR3: CASSFLRGEQFF
size: -; V: TRBV7-8; D: TRBD2; J: TRBJ2-1; length: 17; DNA: TGTGCCAGCAGCTTCCAGACTAGCGGGATTGTTGGGGATGAGCAGTTCTTC; CDR3: CASSFQTSGIVGDEQFF
size: -; V: TRBV11-3; D: -; J: TRBJ2-3; length: 14; DNA: TGTGCCAGCAGCCCGGGACCAATTTCGGATACGCAGTATTTT; CDR3: CASSPGPISDTQYF
size: -; V: TRBV7-8; D: -; J: TRBJ1-6; length: 14; DNA: TGTGCCAGCAGGACAGAGATCTATAATTCACCCCTCCACTTT; CDR3: CASRTEIYNSPLHF
size: -; V: TRBV19; D: -; J: TRBJ1-6; length: 16; DNA: TGTGCCAGTAGTATAGAAGGTGGGCATGGTAATTCACCCCTCCACTTT; CDR3: CASSIEGGHGNSPLHF
size: -; V: TRBV6-5; D: -; J: TRBJ1-2; length: 15; DNA: TGTGCCAGCAGTTACTCGGCGCCATATAACTATGGCTACACCTTC; CDR3: CASSYSAPYNYGYTF
size: -; V: TRBV6-2/TRBV6-3; D: -; J: TRBJ2-4; length: 14; DNA: TGTGCCAGCAGTGCCACCGGGGACAAAAACATTCAGTACTTC; CDR3: CASSATGDKNIQYF
size: -; V: TRBV2; D: -; J: TRBJ2-1; length: 14; DNA: TGTGCCAGCAGTGAAATATCTAGGACAGCTGAGCAGTTCTTC; CDR3: CASSEISRTAEQFF
size: -; V: TRBV7-8; D: TRBD1; J: TRBJ1-2; length: 15; DNA: TGTGCCAGCAGCACGTTGGGACAGGGGTACTATGGCTACACCTTC; CDR3: CASSTLGQGYYGYTF
size: -; V: TRBV27; D: TRBD1; J: TRBJ1-1; length: 16; DNA: TGTGCCAGCAGTCCCTGGACAGGGTCCCAGAACACTGAAGCTTTCTTT; CDR3: CASSPWTGSQNTEAFF
size: -; V: TRBV12-3/TRBV12-4; D: -; J: TRBJ1-1; length: 13; DNA: TGTGCCAGCAGCTCCAGAGGGCCCACTGAAGCTTTCTTT; CDR3: CASSSRGPTEAFF
size: few; V: TRBV29-1; D: -; J: TRBJ2-3; length: 13; DNA: TGCAGCGTTGAAAGGGACAACACAGATACGCAGTATTTT; CDR3: CSVERDNTDTQYF
size: -; V: TRBV6-5; D: -; J: TRBJ1-5; length: 13; DNA: TGTGCCAGCAGTTCAGGGATCCACCAGCCCCAGCATTTT; CDR3: CASSSGIHQPQHF
size: -; V: TRBV29-1; D: TRBD1; J: TRBJ1-2; length: 13; DNA: TGCAGCGTTGAACAACAGGGGGCCGGCGGCTACACCTTC; CDR3: CSVEQQGAGGYTF
size: -; V: TRBV5-5; D: -; J: TRBJ1-5; length: 16; DNA: TGTGCCAGCAGCTTGATCGGGGTCGGGAGCAATCAGCCCCAGCATTTT; CDR3: CASSLIGVGSNQPQHF
size: once; V: TRBV27; D: -; J: TRBJ2-7; length: 11; DNA: TGTGCCAGCAGTAAAGGGGTCGAGCAGTACTTC; CDR3: CASSKGVEQYF
size: -; V: TRBV6-2/TRBV6-3; D: -; J: TRBJ2-2; length: 11; DNA: TGTGCCAGCAGGGTATCCGGGGAGCTGTTTTTT; CDR3: CASRVSGELFF
size: -; V: TRBV6-1; D: -; J: TRBJ1-5; length: 11; DNA: TGTGCCAGACCGGGGCCTTGGCCCCAGCATTTT; CDR3: CARPGPWPQHF
size: -; V: TRBV19; D: -; J: TRBJ2-6; length: 19; DNA: TGTGCCAGTAGTATAGAATCTGCGGCAGGCAACTCTGGGGCCAACGTCCTGACTTTC; CDR3: CASSIESAAGNSGANVLTF
size: -; V: TRBV11-1; D: -; J: TRBJ1-1; length: 13; DNA: TGTGCCAGCAGCTTCGGCAGCCCCGAGAAAGCTTTCTTT; CDR3: CASSFGSPEKAFF
size: few; V: TRBV11-2; D: -; J: TRBJ1-1; length: 14; DNA: TGTGCCAGCAGCTTCGTCAGCTTGAACACTGAAGCTTTCTTT; CDR3: CASSFVSLNTEAFF
size: few; V: TRBV29-1; D: TRBD2; J: TRBJ2-7; length: 13; DNA: TGCAGCGTTGGCGGGACTAGCGCCTACGAGCAGTACTTC; CDR3: CSVGGTSAYEQYF
size: -; V: TRBV4-3; D: -; J: TRBJ2-4; length: 16; DNA: TGCGCCAGCAGCCAAGATAATGTGGCTGGGGGGTACATTCAGTACTTC; CDR3: CASSQDNVAGGYIQYF
size: -; V: TRBV29-1; D: TRBD1; J: TRBJ1-1; length: 13; DNA: TGCAGCTCTACGGGACAGTTTAACACTGAAGCTTTCTTT; CDR3: CSSTGQFNTEAFF
size: -; V: TRBV6-1; D: -; J: TRBJ2-2; length: 19; DNA: TGTGCCAGCAGGGCTAAGATAGGCAGGGGAAGGGTCAGCACCGGGGAGCTGTTTTTT; CDR3: CASRAKIGRGRVSTGELFF
size: -; V: TRBV29-1; D: TRBD1; J: TRBJ2-5; length: 13; DNA: TGCAGCGTTGATGGACAGGGGGAAGAGACCCAGTACTTC; CDR3: CSVDGQGEETQYF
size: few; V: TRBV2; D: -; J: TRBJ1-4; length: 15; DNA: TGTGCCAGCAGTGAAGGGACAAGAAGTAGGGAAAAACTGTTTTTT; CDR3: CASSEGTRSREKLFF
size: -; V: TRBV10-3; D: TRBD1; J: TRBJ1-1; length: 13; DNA: TGTGCCACCGACCAGGACAGGGGTAGTGAAGCTTTCTTT; CDR3: CATDQDRGSEAFF
size: few; V: TRBV19; D: -; J: TRBJ2-1; length: 16; DNA: TGTGCCAGTAGTATTGAGGGTCCGAACGAATACAATGAGCAGTTCTTC; CDR3: CASSIEGPNEYNEQFF
size: -; V: TRBV12-3/TRBV12-4; D: TRBD2; J: TRBJ2-1; length: 14; DNA: TGTGCCAGCAGTACTAGCGGGGCGGGGAATGAGCAGTTCTTC; CDR3: CASSTSGAGNEQFF
size: -; V: TRBV6-5; D: -; J: TRBJ1-3; length: 13; DNA: TGTGCCAGCAGTTGGAGAAATGGAAACACCATATATTTT; CDR3: CASSWRNGNTIYF
size: -; V: TRBV27; D: -; J: TRBJ2-3; length: 15; DNA: TGTGCCAGCACCCTCCGCGGGACGGGCACAGATACGCAGTATTTT; CDR3: CASTLRGTGTDTQYF
size: -; V: TRBV6-1; D: -; J: TRBJ1-1; length: 12; DNA: TGTGCCAGCAGTGGAGATCCCGATGAAGCTTTCTTT; CDR3: CASSGDPDEAFF
size: -; V: TRBV29-1; D: -; J: TRBJ2-1; length: 12; DNA: TGCAGCTGGGAGTTCGCCTACAATGAGCAGTTCTTC; CDR3: CSWEFAYNEQFF
size: -; V: TRBV20-1; D: TRBD2; J: TRBJ2-1; length: 16; DNA: TGCAGTGCTAGAGATCAGGTAGCGGGACTGTACAATGAGCAGTTCTTC; CDR3: CSARDQVAGLYNEQFF
size: -; V: TRBV29-1; D: TRBD1; J: TRBJ2-3; length: 13; DNA: TGCAGCGTCGTGAACAGGGGGGCAGATACGCAGTATTTT; CDR3: CSVVNRGADTQYF
size: -; V: TRBV6-5; D: -; J: TRBJ1-3; length: 14; DNA: TGTGCCAACATTCCGGCGGGCTCTGGAAACACCATATATTTT; CDR3: CANIPAGSGNTIYF
size: -; V: TRBV6-5; D: -; J: TRBJ2-1; length: 15; DNA: TGTGCCAGCAGTTACTGGATAGGGGTCGAAAATGAGCAGTTCTTC; CDR3: CASSYWIGVENEQFF
size: once; V: TRBV11-3; D: -; J: TRBJ2-3; length: 13; DNA: TGTGCCAGCAGCCGAGCGGACACAGATACGCAGTATTTT; CDR3: CASSRADTDTQYF
size: -; V: TRBV11-2; D: TRBD2; J: TRBJ2-5; length: 16; DNA: TGTGCCAGCAGCTTCGGGACTAGCGGGGCCCAAGAGACCCAGTACTTC; CDR3: CASSFGTSGAQETQYF
size: -; V: TRBV29-1; D: -; J: TRBJ2-5; length: 14; DNA: TGCAGCGTTGGCAGGATTCGATTTCAAGAGACCCAGTACTTC; CDR3: CSVGRIRFQETQYF
size: once; V: TRBV19; D: -; J: TRBJ1-3; length: 14; DNA: TGTGCCAGTAGGACAATGGACTCTGGAAACACCATATATTTT; CDR3: CASRTMDSGNTIYF
size: -; V: TRBV10-3; D: TRBD1; J: TRBJ1-5; length: 14; DNA: TGTGCCACCGCTCGGACAGGGGAGTCTCAGCCCCAGCATTTT; CDR3: CATARTGESQPQHF
size: -; V: TRBV30; D: -; J: TRBJ2-6; length: 16; DNA: TGTGCCTGGTCCGGGGCTGGGAGCTCTGGGGCCAACGTCCTGACTTTC; CDR3: CAWSGAGSSGANVLTF
size: once; V: TRBV29-1; D: -; J: TRBJ2-5; length: 13; DNA: TGCAGCGCTGAGGGGCGCCTCCAAGAGACCCAGTACTTC; CDR3: CSAEGRLQETQYF
size: -; V: TRBV6-1; D: -; J: TRBJ1-3; length: 17; DNA: TGTGCCAGCAGTGAAAGGCCAGATTGGAGCCTGGGAAACACCATATATTTT; CDR3: CASSERPDWSLGNTIYF
size: -; V: TRBV5-4; D: -; J: TRBJ2-7; length: 14; DNA: TGTGCCAGCAGCTTCGGAACAGACGGCTACGAGCAGTACTTC; CDR3: CASSFGTDGYEQYF
size: -; V: TRBV24-1; D: -; J: TRBJ1-2; length: 12; DNA: TGTGCCAGCGGCCCCTGGGTCGATGGCTACACCTTC; CDR3: CASGPWVDGYTF